Here is one T cell receptor (beta chain) with its context. The antigen is undetermined. CDR1 is LNHDA and CDR2 is SQIVND in the germline V gene (reference sequence). The CDR3 totals 11 residues. V lost 9 bases and J 7 bases, leaving 12 bases between the germline ends. This sample was taken from a study of shared clonotypes between healthy human individuals. Study in general: Per donor, CD8 memory used one plate, CD8 naive used two, CD4 memory used three and CD4 naive used three. General study points: Four donors held roughly 5% of naive CD4 clonotypes in common.

Sequenced by immunoSEQ multiplex PCR; TCRdb stores in-frame clones only, minus some. Of more than 2 million clones listed, 95% are singletons. This chain connects TRBV19 to TRBJ1-2; TRBD1 might be the D (6 bases). The sequence came from a young man in good health. The sample consisted of naive CD4+ T cells sorted from blood. Subset described: CD45RA+ positively selected. CDR3: CASNTGFGYTF. DNA of the CDR3: TGTGCCAGCAACACAGGGTTTGGCTACACCTTC.